The T cell receptor (beta chain) described here comes from a study of multiple sclerosis patients with progressive multifocal leukoencephalopathy. This clone turned up a few times. The data were produced by immunoSEQ multiplex PCR, yet TCRdb's version contains in-frame clones alone and is incomplete. The profile shows tens of thousands of clones, around 85% of them singletons. The sample's time point: time of PML onset. The origin of this receptor is a woman aged 25 to 39 with progressive multifocal leukoencephalopathy. Material: PBMCs, obtained from a patient treated with natalizumab.

Here the CDR3 DNA reads TGCGCCAGCAGGGGGCAAGACACCGGGGAGCTGTTTTTT. Amino acids: CASRGQDTGELFF. This rearrangement joins TRBV5-1 to TRBJ2-2, with D tentatively TRBD1 (5 bases). Germline CDR1 and CDR2: SGHRS and YFSETQ. CDR3 length: 13 residues. Trimming removed 5 bases at V and 3 bases at J, with 8 bases between.